This T cell receptor (beta chain) is from a study of T-cell reconstitution after alpha-beta-depleted transplantation in children. Construction of the TCRbeta library involved unique molecular identifiers. TCRdb itself ran the PCR reads through MiXCR, one entry per CDR3 protein. The sample has hundreds of thousands of distinct CDR3 sequences, over 9.5% seen once; the top ten hold about 4.2%. This clonotype showed up just a few times. This CDR3 has 16 amino acids. V lost 6 bases and J lost 5; bases outside the gene matches: 17. The germline V gene encodes CDR1 DFQATT and CDR2 SNEGSKA (reference sequence).

This clonotype was sampled from a human donor who donated a stem cell graft to a child with acute myeloid leukemia. V is TRBV20-1 and J is TRBJ2-5; 8 bases align to TRBD1. The sequenced sample was PBMCs from the stem cell graft donor, obtained from the stem cell graft. Here the CDR3 DNA reads TGCAGTGCGAGAAGACAGGGGATGCGCAATTTCGAGACCCAGTACTTC. As protein: CSARRQGMRNFETQYF.